What follows is one TCR beta chain and its context. Its specificity is not known. Trimming took off 0 bases at V and 2 bases at J, with 11 bases between the two ends. This CDR3 has 15 amino acids. CDR1 and CDR2 (germline): SGHRS, YFSETQ. These data are taken from a study of shared clonotypes between healthy human individuals. An even split of each subset's genomic DNA across several immunoSEQ plates was performed. Measured with immunoSEQ multiplex PCR; TCRdb has only the in-frame clones, and not every one. The repertoire includes roughly 2.5 million clones, around 90% of them detected once, and over 0.12% sits in the top ten. Whole-study findings and limits: Clonotypes that were shared across several donors made up about 5.1% of naive CD4 clonotypes.

The TCR was taken from a man between 18 and 29 years old in good health. The rearrangement links TRBV5-1 to TRBJ1-1, with a possible D match to TRBD1 (5 bases). The sample taken for sequencing was naive CD4+ T cells sorted from blood. Noted subset: CD45RA+ positively selected. DNA of the CDR3: TGCGCCAGCAGCTTGGGGCAGGGCGGAAACACTGAAGCTTTCTTT. Translating it yields CASSLGQGGNTEAFF.